The next 20 T cell receptor beta chains were all read from a single sample in a study of T cells in Graves' hyperthyroidism and ophthalmopathy. Authors of the study amplified TCR beta CDR3 regions from RNA transcripts. The TCR CDR3 was amplified in a first-round RT-PCR using the HTBI primer set. Using its own MiXCR run on the multiplex PCR reads, TCRdb lists one record per CDR3 protein. The sample carries 650,000 to 700,000 distinct CDR3 sequences, roughly a sixth recorded once. Sequenced: blood. The receptors come from a man aged 45-65 years with Graves' hyperthyroidism.

The CDR3 nucleotides read TGTGCCAGCAGCGAGGGACAGCCGCGATCTGGAAACACCATATATTTT. This codes for CASSEGQPRSGNTIYF. V is TRBV7-9 and J is TRBJ1-3; 7 bases line up with TRBD1. Trimming removed 5 bases from V and 1 base from J; junction bases left unmatched: 8. The CDR3 loop spans 16 amino acids. CDR1 SEHNR and CDR2 FQNEAQ come from the germline V gene (reference sequence).

This clonotype was found a few times. The chain is built from TRBV27 and TRBJ2-7; D tentatively fits TRBD1 or TRBD2 (7 bases each). There are 17 residues in the CDR3. CDR1 and CDR2 (germline): MNHEY, SMNVEV (reference sequence). V was trimmed by 5 bases and J by 3 bases, leaving 23 bases between them. The CDR3 nucleotides read TGTGCCAGCAGTCCTATGAGGCAGCGGGACAGCCTCTACGAGCAGTACTTC. It is translated as CASSPMRQRDSLYEQYF.

This clonotype was seen a handful of times. V gene TRBV10-3 combines with J gene TRBJ2-2; no reliable D call. Germline V gives CDR1 ENHRY, CDR2 SYGVKD. The CDR3 length is 13 residues. V lost 4 bases and J 4 bases, leaving 7 bases between the germline ends. CDR3 residues: CAISGSGTGELFF. The CDR3 nucleotides are TGTGCCATCAGTGGTAGTGGCACCGGGGAGCTGTTTTTT.

The chain carries TRBV20-1 and TRBJ2-2; either TRBD1 or TRBD2 may supply D (5 bases each). CDR1 and CDR2 from the germline V gene are DFQATT and SNEGSKA (reference sequence). Trimming took 0 bases from V and 4 from J, leaving 12 bases between them. The CDR3 sequence is 15 residues long. The CDR3 reads CSARDLVRGTGELFF. The CDR3 nucleotides read TGCAGTGCTAGAGATTTGGTGAGGGGCACCGGGGAGCTGTTTTTT.

This clonotype was counted at least ten times. This chain uses TRBV24-1 with TRBJ2-1, with TRBD2 matching 7 bases. The CDR3 consists of 14 residues. Germline assignment: CDR1 KGHDR and CDR2 SFDVKD. The trim removed 4 bases at V and 3 bases at J, leaving 2 bases unmatched. CDR3 nucleotides: TGTGCCACCAGTGACCGGACTAGCTACAATGAGCAGTTCTTC. Protein: CATSDRTSYNEQFF.

This clonotype was seen repeatedly, ten times or more. J is TRBJ2-2 and V is TRBV28, with TRBD1 matching 10 bases. The V gene's germline CDR1 is MDHEN and CDR2 SYDVKM. J was trimmed by 3 bases and V by 6 bases; bases with no gene match: 4. The CDR3 contains 15 residues. DNA for the CDR3: TGTGCCAGCAGAACCGGGACAGGGGACACCGGGGAGCTGTTTTTT. It codes for CASRTGTGDTGELFF. Combining the CDR3 with reference TRBV28 and TRBJ2-2 gives the whole variable domain DVKVTQSSRYLVKRTGEKVFLECVQDMDHENMFWYRQDPGLGLRLIYFSYDVKMKEKGDIPEGYSVSREKKERFSLILESASTNQTSMYLCASRTGTGDTGELFFGEGSRLTVL.

This clonotype was seen ten or more times. The V and J genes are TRBV27 and TRBJ2-1; weak D call: TRBD1 (6 bases). Trimming cost V 2 bases and J 7 bases, with 18 bases left between them. There are 16 residues in the CDR3. Germline CDR1 and CDR2: MNHEY and SMNVEV (reference sequence). CDR3 sequence: CASSLEKVRGSNEQFF. CDR3 coding DNA: TGTGCCAGCAGTTTAGAGAAGGTCAGGGGTAGTAATGAGCAGTTCTTC.

The rearrangement uses TRBV30 and TRBJ2-3; tentatively, D is TRBD1 (6 bases). The V end was cut by 7 bases, the J end by 2 bases, with 13 bases between. The CDR3 sequence is 13 residues long. CDR1 is GTSNPN and CDR2 is SVGIG in the germline V gene (reference sequence). The CDR3 DNA is TGTGCCTTTGGCGGACAGACCACAGATACGCAGTATTTT. Protein sequence: CAFGGQTTDTQYF.

Ten or more counts support this clonotype. This chain uses TRBV7-8 with TRBJ2-7; 7 nucleotides match TRBD1. The germline V gene has CDR1 SGHVS and CDR2 FQNEAQ. This CDR3 region has 14 residues. With V trimmed by 4 bases and J by 2 bases, 5 bases remained unmatched. The CDR3 is CASSSGQSTYEQYF. CDR3 nucleotide sequence: TGTGCCAGCAGCTCGGGACAGTCAACCTACGAGCAGTACTTC.

The gene calls are TRBV20-1 and TRBJ2-4; D possibly corresponds to TRBD1 (6 bases). The CDR3 has 15 amino acids. Germline assignment: CDR1 DFQATT and CDR2 SNEGSKA (reference sequence). The V gene lost 1 base and the J gene lost 0 bases, with 10 bases spanning the gap. The CDR3 bases are TGCAGTGCTAGAGTAACAGGGCTAGCCAAAAACATTCAGTACTTC. Amino acids: CSARVTGLAKNIQYF.

This clonotype appeared many times. CDR3 nucleotides: TGTGCTAGTGCCTCGGGGGGAGATAGCGTCCCGGGACAGGGGAATGAGCAGTTCTTC. This translates into CASASGGDSVPGQGNEQFF. This sequence joins TRBV12-5 and TRBJ2-1; TRBD1 matches 10 bases. This CDR3 is built from 19 residues. With V trimmed by 7 bases and J by 7 bases, 22 bases remained unmatched. In germline, CDR1 is LGHNT, CDR2 FRNRAP.

The table lists this clonotype with many counts. The chain is built from TRBV28 and TRBJ1-1; maybe TRBD1 (6 bases). Trimming removed 6 bases from V and 3 bases from J, with 17 bases in between. Germline CDR1 reads MDHEN; CDR2 reads SYDVKM. The CDR3 covers 15 residues. The DNA of the CDR3 is TGTGCCAGCAGCTCTCCATGGGGGCGCGACACTGAAGCTTTCTTT. Its protein product is CASSSPWGRDTEAFF.

This clonotype was found many times. The V gene is TRBV27, the J gene TRBJ2-7; D perhaps matches TRBD2 (5 bases). CDR3 size: 14 residues. Germline lookup yields CDR1 MNHEY and CDR2 SMNVEV (reference sequence). With 5 bases removed from V and 7 bases from J, the gap between germline ends came to 18 bases. The CDR3 DNA reads as TGTGCCAGCAGTCCTACCGGGGTGAATGGGGAGCAGTACTTC. Its translation is CASSPTGVNGEQYF.

This clonotype showed up many times. The rearrangement joins TRBV2 to TRBJ2-5; 8 positions match TRBD1. This CDR3 has 16 residues. CDR1 and CDR2 from the germline V gene are SNHLY and FYNNEI. Trimming cost V 6 bases and J 1 base; bases outside gene matches: 10. The CDR3 coding sequence is TGTGCCAGCAGGTCGACAGGGGTTTTATCCCAAGAGACCCAGTACTTC. This translates into CASRSTGVLSQETQYF.

This clonotype was seen at least ten times. The V call is TRBV19, the J call TRBJ2-1; D is undetermined. Germline V lookup: CDR1 LNHDA, CDR2 SQIVND (reference sequence). V gave up 5 bases and J gave up 9 bases, with 14 bases separating them. The CDR3 has 13 residues. CDR3 loop: CASSRVNRGEQFF. CDR3 DNA: TGTGCCAGTAGTCGGGTAAATCGTGGTGAGCAGTTCTTC. Combining the CDR3 with reference TRBV19 and TRBJ2-1 gives the whole variable domain DGGITQSPKYLFRKEGQNVTLSCEQNLNHDAMYWYRQDPGQGLRLIYYSQIVNDFQKGDIAEGYSVSREKKESFPLTVTSAQKNPTAFYLCASSRVNRGEQFFGPGTRLTVL.

In this sample, this clonotype turned up a few times. V is TRBV10-3 and J is TRBJ2-1; D not certain. Looked up from germline, CDR1 is ENHRY and CDR2 is SYGVKD. The CDR3 has 11 residues. V lost 7 bases to trimming and J lost 5 bases, with 6 bases between them. DNA for the CDR3: TGTGCCATCACCTTCAACAATGAGCAGTTCTTC. Residues: CAITFNNEQFF.

The table lists this clonotype with a few counts. J is TRBJ2-7 and V is TRBV28; 8 positions agree with TRBD1. Germline V gene data show CDR1 as MDHEN and CDR2 as SYDVKM. Unmatched junction bases numbered 11, after V lost 8 bases and J lost 5 bases. This CDR3 has 14 amino acids. The CDR3 nucleotides read TGTGCCAGCGGTGGGGCCAGGGGGCTTCACGAGCAGTACTTC. It is translated as CASGGARGLHEQYF. The complete variable domain, with remaining parts taken from reference TRBV28 and TRBJ2-7, reads DVKVTQSSRYLVKRTGEKVFLECVQDMDHENMFWYRQDPGLGLRLIYFSYDVKMKEKGDIPEGYSVSREKKERFSLILESASTNQTSMYLCASGGARGLHEQYFGPGTRLTVT.

V usage is TRBV20-1 and J usage is TRBJ2-1; TRBD1 is a possible D gene (5 bases). Germline V gene lookup returns CDR1 DFQATT and CDR2 SNEGSKA (reference sequence). The CDR3 sequence is 15 residues long. V was trimmed by 3 bases and J by 0 bases, leaving 12 bases between them. The CDR3 here is CSARYGQGSYNEQFF. CDR3 nucleotides: TGCAGTGCTAGGTACGGACAAGGCTCCTACAATGAGCAGTTCTTC.

V is TRBV19 and J is TRBJ2-3; 15 bases line up with TRBD2. Trimming cost V 6 bases and J 2 bases; bases outside gene matches: 3. The CDR3 runs 16 residues. Germline V gives CDR1 LNHDA, CDR2 SQIVND (reference sequence). The DNA of the CDR3 is TGTGCCAGTAGGAGGACTAGCGGGAGGGCCACAGATACGCAGTATTTT. This gives the protein CASRRTSGRATDTQYF.

The chain employs TRBV29-1 and TRBJ2-5; TRBD2 matches at 13 bases. The V gene end was trimmed by 6 bases and the J gene end by 5 bases; junction bases not matched to a gene: 9. The CDR3 length is 15 residues. Germline V CDR1 and CDR2: SQVTM, ANQGSEA. The CDR3 nucleotides are TGCAGCGTCTTTAGGACTAGCGGGAGAAGGGAGACCCAGTACTTC. It translates to CSVFRTSGRRETQYF.